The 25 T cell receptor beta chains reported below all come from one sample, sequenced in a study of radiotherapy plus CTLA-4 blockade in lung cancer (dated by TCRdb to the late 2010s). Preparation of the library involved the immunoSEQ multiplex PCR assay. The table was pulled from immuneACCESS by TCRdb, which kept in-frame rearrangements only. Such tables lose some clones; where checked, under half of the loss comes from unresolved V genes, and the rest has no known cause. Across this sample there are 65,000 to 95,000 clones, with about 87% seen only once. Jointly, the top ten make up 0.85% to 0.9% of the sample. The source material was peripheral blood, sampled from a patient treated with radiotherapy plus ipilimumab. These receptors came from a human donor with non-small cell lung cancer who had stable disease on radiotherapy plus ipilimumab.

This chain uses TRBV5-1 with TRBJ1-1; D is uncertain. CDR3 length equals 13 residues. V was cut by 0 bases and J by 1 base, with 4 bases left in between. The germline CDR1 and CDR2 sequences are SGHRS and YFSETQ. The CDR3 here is CASSLERNTEAFF. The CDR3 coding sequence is TGCGCCAGCAGCTTGGAGAGGAACACTGAAGCTTTCTTT.

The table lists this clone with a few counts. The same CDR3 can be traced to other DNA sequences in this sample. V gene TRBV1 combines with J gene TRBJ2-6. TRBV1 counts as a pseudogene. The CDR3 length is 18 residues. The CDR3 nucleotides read TGCACCAGCAGGTTGTGGGGTTTGTGCACAAAGCGGGCCAACGTCCTGACTTTC. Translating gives CTSRLWGLCTKRANVLTF.

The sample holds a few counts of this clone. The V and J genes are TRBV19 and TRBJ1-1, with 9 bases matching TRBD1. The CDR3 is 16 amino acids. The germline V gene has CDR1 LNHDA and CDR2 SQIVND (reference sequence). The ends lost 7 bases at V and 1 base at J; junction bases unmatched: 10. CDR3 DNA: TGTGCCAGTACCCCCCCGCCACAGGGGGCGAACACTGAAGCTTTCTTT. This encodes CASTPPPQGANTEAFF.

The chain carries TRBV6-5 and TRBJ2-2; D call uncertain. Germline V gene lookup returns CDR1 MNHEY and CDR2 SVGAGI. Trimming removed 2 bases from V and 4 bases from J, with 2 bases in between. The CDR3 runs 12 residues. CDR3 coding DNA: TGTGCCAGCAGTTACACCACCGGGGAGCTGTTTTTT. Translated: CASSYTTGELFF.

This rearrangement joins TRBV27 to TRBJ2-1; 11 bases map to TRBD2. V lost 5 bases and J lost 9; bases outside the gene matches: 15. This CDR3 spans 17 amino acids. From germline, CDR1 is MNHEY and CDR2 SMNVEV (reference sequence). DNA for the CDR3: TGTGCCAGCAGTCCGATAGCGAGTAGCGGGGGGGCCCTTGAGCAGTTCTTC. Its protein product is CASSPIASSGGALEQFF.

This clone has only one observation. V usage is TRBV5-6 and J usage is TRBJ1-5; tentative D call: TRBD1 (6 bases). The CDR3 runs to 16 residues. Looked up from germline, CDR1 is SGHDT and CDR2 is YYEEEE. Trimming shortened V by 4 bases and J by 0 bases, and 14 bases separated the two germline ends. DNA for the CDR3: TGTGCCAGCAGCCAAAACAGGGCGGTTAGCAATCAGCCCCAGCATTTT. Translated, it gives CASSQNRAVSNQPQHF.

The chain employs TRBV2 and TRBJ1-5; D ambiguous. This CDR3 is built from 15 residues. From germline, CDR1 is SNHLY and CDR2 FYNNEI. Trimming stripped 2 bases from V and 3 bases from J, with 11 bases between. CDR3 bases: TGTGCCAGCAGTGAACAGGAAGCCTCCAATCAGCCCCAGCATTTT. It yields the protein CASSEQEASNQPQHF.

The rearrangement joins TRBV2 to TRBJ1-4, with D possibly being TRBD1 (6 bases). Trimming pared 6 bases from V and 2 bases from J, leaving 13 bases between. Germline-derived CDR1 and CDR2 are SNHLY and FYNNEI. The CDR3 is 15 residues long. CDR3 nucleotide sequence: TGTGCCAGCAGGGGTGACCAGGGGACTAATGAAAAACTGTTTTTT. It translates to CASRGDQGTNEKLFF.

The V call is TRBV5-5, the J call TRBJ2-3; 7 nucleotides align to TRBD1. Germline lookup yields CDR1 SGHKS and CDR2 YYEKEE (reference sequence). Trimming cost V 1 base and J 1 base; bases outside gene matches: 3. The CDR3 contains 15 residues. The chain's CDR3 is CASSLRGLGTDTQYF. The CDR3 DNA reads TGTGCCAGCAGCTTGAGGGGGCTGGGCACAGATACGCAGTATTTT.

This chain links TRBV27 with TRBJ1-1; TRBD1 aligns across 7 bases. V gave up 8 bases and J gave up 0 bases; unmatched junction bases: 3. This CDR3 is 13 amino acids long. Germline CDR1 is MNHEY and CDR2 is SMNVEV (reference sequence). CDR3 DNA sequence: TGTGCCAGCCGGGACAGTATGAACACTGAAGCTTTCTTT. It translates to CASRDSMNTEAFF.

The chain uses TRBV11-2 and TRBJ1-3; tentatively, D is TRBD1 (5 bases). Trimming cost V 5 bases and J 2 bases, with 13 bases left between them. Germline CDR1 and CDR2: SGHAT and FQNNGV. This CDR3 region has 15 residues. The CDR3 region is CASSPRVLAGNTIYF. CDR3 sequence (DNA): TGTGCCAGCAGCCCCAGGGTATTGGCTGGAAACACCATATATTTT.

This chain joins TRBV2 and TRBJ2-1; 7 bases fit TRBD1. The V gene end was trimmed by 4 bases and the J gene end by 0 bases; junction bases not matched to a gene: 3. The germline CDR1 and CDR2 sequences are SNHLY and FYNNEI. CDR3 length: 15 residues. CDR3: CASSVGQVSYNEQFF. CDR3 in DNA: TGTGCCAGCAGTGTCGGACAGGTCTCCTACAATGAGCAGTTCTTC.

Here the CDR3 DNA reads TGTGCCACCAGCAGGGGGGCCGGGGGCGCCCAAGAGACCCAGTACTTC. Translating gives CATSRGAGGAQETQYF. This chain connects TRBV15 to TRBJ2-5; either TRBD1 or TRBD2 may fit D (6 bases each). From germline, CDR1 is LNHNV and CDR2 YYDKDF (reference sequence). This CDR3 comprises 16 residues. V lost 3 bases and J 1 base, leaving 15 bases between the germline ends. The full variable domain, in which reference TRBV15 and TRBJ2-5 provide the parts outside the CDR3, is DAMVIQNPRYQVTQFGKPVTLSCSQTLNHNVMYWYQQKSSQAPKLLFHYYDKDFNNEADTPDNFQSRRPNTSFCFLDIRSPGLGDTAMYLCATSRGAGGAQETQYFGPGTRLLVL.

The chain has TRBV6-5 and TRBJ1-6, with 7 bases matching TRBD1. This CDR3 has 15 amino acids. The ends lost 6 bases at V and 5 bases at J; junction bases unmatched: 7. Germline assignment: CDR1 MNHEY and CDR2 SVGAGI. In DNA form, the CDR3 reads TGTGCCAGCAGAGAGGACAGGACAAATAATTCACCCCTCCACTTT. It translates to CASREDRTNNSPLHF.

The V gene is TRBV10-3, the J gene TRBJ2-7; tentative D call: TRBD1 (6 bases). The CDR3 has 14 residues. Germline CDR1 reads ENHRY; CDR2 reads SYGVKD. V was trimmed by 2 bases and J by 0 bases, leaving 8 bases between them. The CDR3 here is CAISEGGLSYEQYF. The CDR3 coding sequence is TGTGCCATCAGTGAGGGGGGCCTCTCCTACGAGCAGTACTTC.

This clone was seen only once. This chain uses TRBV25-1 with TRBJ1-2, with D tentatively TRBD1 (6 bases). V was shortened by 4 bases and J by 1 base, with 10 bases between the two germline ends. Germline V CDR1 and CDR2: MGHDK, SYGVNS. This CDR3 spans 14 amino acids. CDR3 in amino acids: CASSAGANNYGYTF. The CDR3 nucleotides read TGTGCCAGCAGTGCGGGGGCCAATAACTATGGCTACACCTTC.

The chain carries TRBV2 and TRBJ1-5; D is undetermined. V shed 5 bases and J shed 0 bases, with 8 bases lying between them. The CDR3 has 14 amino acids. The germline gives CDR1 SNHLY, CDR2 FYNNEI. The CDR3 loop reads CASSIRDSNQPQHF. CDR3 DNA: TGTGCCAGCAGTATCCGGGATAGCAATCAGCCCCAGCATTTT.

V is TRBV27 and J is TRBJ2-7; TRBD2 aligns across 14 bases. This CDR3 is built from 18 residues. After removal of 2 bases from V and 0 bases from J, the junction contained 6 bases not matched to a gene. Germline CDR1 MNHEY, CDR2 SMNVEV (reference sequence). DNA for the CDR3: TGTGCCAGCAGTTTAAGGACTAGCGGGGGGTCGAGCTCCTACGAGCAGTACTTC. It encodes CASSLRTSGGSSSYEQYF.

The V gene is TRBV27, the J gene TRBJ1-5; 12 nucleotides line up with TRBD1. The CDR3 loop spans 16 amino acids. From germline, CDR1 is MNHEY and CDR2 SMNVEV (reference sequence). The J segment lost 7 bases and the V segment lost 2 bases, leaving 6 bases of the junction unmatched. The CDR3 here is CASSLAPGTGGQPQHF. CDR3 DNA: TGTGCCAGCAGTTTAGCCCCGGGGACAGGGGGCCAGCCCCAGCATTTT.

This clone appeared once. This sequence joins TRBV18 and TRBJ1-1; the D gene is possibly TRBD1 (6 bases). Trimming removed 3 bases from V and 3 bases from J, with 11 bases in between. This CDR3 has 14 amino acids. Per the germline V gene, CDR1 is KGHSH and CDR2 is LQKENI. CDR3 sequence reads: CASSPDRLHTEAFF. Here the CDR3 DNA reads TGTGCCAGCTCACCGGACAGATTGCACACTGAAGCTTTCTTT.

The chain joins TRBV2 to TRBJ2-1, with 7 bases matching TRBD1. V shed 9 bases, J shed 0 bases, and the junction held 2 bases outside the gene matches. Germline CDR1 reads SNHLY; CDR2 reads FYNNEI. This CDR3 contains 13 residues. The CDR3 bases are TGTGCCAGTGGGACAGACTCCTACAATGAGCAGTTCTTC. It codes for CASGTDSYNEQFF.

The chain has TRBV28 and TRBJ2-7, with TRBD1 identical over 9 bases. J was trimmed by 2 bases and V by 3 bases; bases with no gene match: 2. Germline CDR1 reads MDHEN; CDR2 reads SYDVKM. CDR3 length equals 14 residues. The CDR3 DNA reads TGTGCCAGCAGTTTTGGGGACAGGGCCTACGAGCAGTACTTC. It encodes CASSFGDRAYEQYF.

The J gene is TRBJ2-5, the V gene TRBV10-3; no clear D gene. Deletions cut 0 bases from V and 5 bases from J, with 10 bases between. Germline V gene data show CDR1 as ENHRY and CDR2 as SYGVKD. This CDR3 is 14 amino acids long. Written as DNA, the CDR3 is TGTGCCATCAGTGAGTCGCAGCACGGGGAGACCCAGTACTTC. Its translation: CAISESQHGETQYF.

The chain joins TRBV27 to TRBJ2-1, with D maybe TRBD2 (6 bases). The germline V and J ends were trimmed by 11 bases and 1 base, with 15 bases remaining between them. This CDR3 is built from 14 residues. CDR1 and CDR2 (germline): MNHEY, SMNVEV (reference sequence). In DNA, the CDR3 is TGTGCCGCTGCCGTACGGGAGTCCTACAATGAGCAGTTCTTC. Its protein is CAAAVRESYNEQFF.

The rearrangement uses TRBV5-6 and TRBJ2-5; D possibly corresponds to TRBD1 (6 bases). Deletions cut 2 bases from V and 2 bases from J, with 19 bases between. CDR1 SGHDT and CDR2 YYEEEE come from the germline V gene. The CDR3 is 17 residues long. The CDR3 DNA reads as TGTGCCAGCAGCTTCCTACGTAGACGGACAGTTCAAGAGACCCAGTACTTC. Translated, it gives CASSFLRRRTVQETQYF.